This T cell receptor beta chain was sequenced during a study of shared clonotypes between healthy human individuals (dated by TCRdb to about 2020). With regard to the full study: The cohort included a few men and two women between 18 and 49 years of age. Per donor, three plates each were used for CD4 naive and CD4 memory, two for CD8 naive, and one for CD8 memory. To estimate repertoire size and how much clonotypes are shared between individuals, the study performed deep sequencing of blood TCR repertoires from a few healthy adults. Different laboratories and diverse techniques were used to prepare libraries and sequence TCR repertoires, to increase sequencing depth and limit assay-specific biases. Each donor's leukapheresis produced roughly between roughly 0.85 and 9.5 billion PBMCs.

The donors were healthy, HIV-negative adults with no recently reported acute infections or vaccinations. Every donor was a Caucasian adult living in Nashville, Tennessee, USA. CD4+ T cells were enriched by magnetic negative selection, after which naive cells were positively selected on CD45RA and the negative fraction was taken as the memory subset. After blood collection by leukapheresis, PBMCs were isolated using Ficoll-Histopaque density gradient centrifugation and then cryopreserved in the vapor phase of liquid nitrogen. Analytical flow cytometry was used to check the purity and quantity of each magnetically sorted T cell population. Each sorted fraction had its genomic DNA isolated and then quantified by UV absorbance on a Nanodrop 2000c. The paper as a whole reports these results and caveats: Naive subsets generally had larger estimated clonotype richness than memory subsets did. When a few donors were compared, the shared fraction of clonotypes was about 5.4% for naive CD4, approximately 3.5% for naive CD8, about 2.4% for memory CD4, and 0.4% for memory CD8. Pairwise subsampling led to the expectation that sequencing depth would affect the degree of clonotype sharing among donors. Sampling was restricted to blood, and TCR repertoires in tissue are likely to differ from TCR repertoires in blood. Incomplete sequencing was indicated by rarefaction of sorted-subset datasets, despite the large sequencing depth. Compared with non-shared clonotypes, the clonotypes found in all four sorted-subset donors had higher generation probabilities. The genetic and exposure-history diversity represented was limited by the small number of donors.

Using the deep immunoSEQ assay, TCR CDR3 regions were amplified from genomic DNA by multiplex PCR. Genomic DNA extracted from each cell subset was distributed evenly over all wells of several immunoSEQ 96-well plates, and each plate served as one replicate. For sorted subsets, about 0.2 ug genomic DNA, equal to some 30,000 T cell genomes, was loaded into each replicate PCR. Purified libraries were measured with a Qubit 3.0 fluorometer, size-checked on a Bioanalyzer 2100, and measured again with the KAPA Library Quantification kit. Each immunoSEQ 96-well plate was sequenced on its own single-read 150-cycle Illumina NextSeq 550 flow cell. The published analysis was carried out like this. The immunoSEQ output contained only junctional sequences without quality scores, so filtering could not match that applied to full-length reads. To assign V/J genes and CDR3, sequences were annotated against IMGT germline references using PyIR, a Python wrapper for IgBLAST v1.9. Reads were filtered out if the reads had weak V/J assignments (E-value above 1e-6), no CDR3, stop codons, out-of-frame junctions, or ambiguous translated residues. A V3J clonotype was defined by an identical inferred V gene, J gene, and CDR3 amino acid sequence. Percentage overlap between repertoires was calculated by dividing the number of shared unique clonotypes by the size of the smaller repertoire. Repertoire richness was assessed with RTK rarefaction, the Chao1 estimator, and Recon v2.1 estimates of unobserved clonotypes. For all TCRbeta clonotypes obtained by the gDNA method from four donors, generation probabilities were computed with OLGA. What TCRdb holds here is the immuneACCESS table cut down to in-frame rearrangements. Part of the clones is not present; checked against another copy, under half of the missing clones reflect an unresolved V gene, and the others are unexplained. V and J calls plus clone size are reproduced from that table; the DNA served to infer D and trimming. This sample is represented by some 1.5 million clones; roughly 97% of them were singletons. Roughly 1.2% of the sample is held by the ten biggest clonotypes.

Worth noting for this clone: Its target antigen remains unknown. No quality values exist for individual bases; no much larger clone is one base distant.

The CDR3 measures 14 amino acids from cysteine to phenylalanine. Of the read, only the CDR3 DNA is kept; its 42 bases are in frame from base 1. Based on the germline V gene, the CDR1 and CDR2 sequences are SGHRS and YFSETQ. V and J are truncated by 0 bases and 5 bases respectively, leaving an intervening sequence of 11 bases. In this chain, TRBV5-1 is recombined with TRBJ2-5, with the D call tentatively TRBD1 or TRBD2, each fitting 5 bases. This clonotype originated in a man under 40 in good health. Material: naive CD4+ T cells sorted from blood. According to the study, the label for this sample's cell subset or site signals: CD45RA+ positively selected. The CDR3 loop reads CASSLDGTTETQYF. In nucleotide form, the sequence is TGCGCCAGCAGCTTGGATGGGACGACGGAGACCCAGTACTTC.